These 22 T cell receptor beta chains came from one sample sequenced in a study of shared clonotypes between healthy human individuals (TCRdb year 2020). The library was generated by the immunoSEQ multiplex PCR assay. In TCRdb, the immuneACCESS table is reduced to in-frame sequences with V and J assigned. These tables do not hold every clone; where another copy was compared, an unresolved V gene accounts for under half, and the others remain unexplained. The sample data list about 360,000 clones, and about 73% of these were observed just once. 10% of the sample is held by the ten biggest clonotypes. Sequencing input: memory CD4+ T cells sorted from blood. In the paper's terms, the cell subset or site label means: CD45RA-negative fraction. These receptors all stem from a man aged 25 to 40 in good health.

Points on this clone: The sample holds other DNA sequences that translate to the same CDR3. The genes are TRBV5-1 and TRBJ2-7; D uncertain. Germline CDR1 reads SGHRS; CDR2 reads YFSETQ. V lost 1 base and J lost 3, with 5 bases in between. The CDR3 sequence is 12 residues long. The CDR3 spells CASSLSGYEQYF. The CDR3 DNA reads TGCGCCAGCAGCTTGTCCGGCTACGAGCAGTACTTC.

The chain recombines TRBV5-1 with TRBJ2-3, with 14 positions matching TRBD2. The germline V gene has CDR1 SGHRS and CDR2 YFSETQ. The CDR3 length is 18 residues. V was pared by 1 base and J by 4 bases, with 8 bases of the junction left unmatched. The CDR3 spells CASSLSGLAGAFPDTQYF. Written as DNA, the CDR3 is TGCGCCAGCAGCTTGTCGGGACTAGCGGGAGCCTTCCCAGATACGCAGTATTTT.

The chain couples TRBV29-1 to TRBJ2-3, with a possible D match to TRBD1 (5 bases). Trimming left V 8 bases short and J 0 bases short, with 15 bases between. The germline gives CDR1 SQVTM, CDR2 ANQGSEA. The CDR3 covers 14 residues. The CDR3 region has the DNA TGCAGCATTGTTTTTAGGGGTAGCACAGATACGCAGTATTTT. Translated: CSIVFRGSTDTQYF.

The rearrangement uses TRBV5-1 and TRBJ2-3, with D possibly TRBD2 on 6 matching bases. V gave up 0 bases and J gave up 3 bases, with 11 bases separating them. Per the germline V gene, CDR1 is SGHRS and CDR2 is YFSETQ. The CDR3 is 15 residues long. Here the CDR3 DNA reads TGCGCCAGCAGCTTGGGAGCGGGCAAAACAGATACGCAGTATTTT. Its translation: CASSLGAGKTDTQYF.

A few counts support this clone. The J gene is TRBJ1-5, the V gene TRBV7-2, with 7 bases lining up with TRBD1. The J segment lost 4 bases and the V segment lost 4 bases, leaving 1 base of the junction unmatched. CDR1 is SGHTA, CDR2 FQGNSA, per germline. CDR3 length equals 13 residues. The CDR3 nucleotides are TGTGCCAGCAGCTGGGGACAGAATCAGCCCCAGCATTTT. Its translation: CASSWGQNQPQHF.

A word on this clone: The sample has other DNA sequences that encode this CDR3 too. V is TRBV7-2 and J is TRBJ2-7; D is possibly TRBD2 (5 bases). CDR3 length: 13 amino acids. Germline CDR1 is SGHTA and CDR2 is FQGNSA. With 4 bases removed from V and 3 bases from J, the gap between germline ends came to 10 bases. CDR3 bases: TGTGCCAGCAGCTACTCTAGCAGCTACGAGCAGTACTTC. The encoded protein is CASSYSSSYEQYF.

The V and J genes are TRBV5-4 and TRBJ2-7, with D perhaps TRBD2 (5 bases). The length of the CDR3 is 16 residues. V was trimmed by 1 base and J by 9 bases, leaving 23 bases between them. Germline CDR1 is SGHNT and CDR2 is YYREEE (reference sequence). As DNA, the CDR3 is TGTGCCAGCAGCTTGACCCAGACTACGGATTCCCGCCGGCAGTACTTC. The encoded protein is CASSLTQTTDSRRQYF.

The chain carries TRBV2 and TRBJ2-2; D perhaps matches TRBD2 (5 bases). CDR1 is SNHLY and CDR2 is FYNNEI in the germline V gene. CDR3 length: 14 amino acids. V lost 6 bases and J lost 3, with 11 bases in between. The CDR3: CASSSVGDTGELFF. The CDR3 bases are TGTGCCAGCAGCTCAGTGGGAGACACCGGGGAGCTGTTTTTT.

CDR3 sequence reads: CASSGTGHQETQYF. The CDR3 DNA reads TGTGCCAGCAGCGGTACAGGGCACCAAGAGACCCAGTACTTC. The J gene is TRBJ2-5, the V gene TRBV9; weak D call: TRBD1 (6 bases). CDR1 is SGDLS, CDR2 YYNGEE, per germline. The CDR3 consists of 14 residues. Trimming removed 3 bases at V and 0 bases at J, with 9 bases between.

This chain connects TRBV4-2 to TRBJ2-1; D call uncertain. V was pared by 1 base and J by 4 bases, with 5 bases between. This CDR3 contains 13 residues. Per the germline V gene, CDR1 is LGHNA and CDR2 is YNFKEQ. CDR3 protein: CASSQGSYNEQFF. The CDR3 coding sequence is TGTGCCAGCAGCCAAGGCTCTTACAATGAGCAGTTCTTC.

The chain uses TRBV5-4 and TRBJ2-7; 8 bases match TRBD2. This CDR3 region has 15 residues. Trimming removed 5 bases from V and 5 bases from J; junction bases left unmatched: 12. The V gene's germline CDR1 is SGHNT and CDR2 YYREEE (reference sequence). The CDR3 DNA is TGTGCCAGCAGGGAGGGACGGCCGGGGGGGGACGAGCAGTACTTC. Residues: CASREGRPGGDEQYF.

For the CDR3, the DNA is TGTGCCAGCAGTGATACCTCCGGGACGCAGTTCTTC. As protein: CASSDTSGTQFF. This chain joins TRBV2 and TRBJ2-1; D is tentatively TRBD1 or TRBD2 (5 bases each). The CDR3 is 12 amino acids. V shed 3 bases and J shed 12 bases, with 12 bases lying between them. Germline V CDR1 and CDR2: SNHLY, FYNNEI.

V and J are TRBV6-6 and TRBJ2-5, with D possibly being TRBD2 (6 bases). With 6 bases removed from V and 4 bases from J, the gap between germline ends came to 15 bases. CDR1 and CDR2 from the germline V gene are MNHNY and SVGAGI (reference sequence). This CDR3 spans 14 amino acids. Here the CDR3 DNA reads TGTGCCAGCAGCCGGGGGACTTTCGGAGAGACCCAGTACTTC. Amino acid sequence: CASSRGTFGETQYF.

The chain carries TRBV4-3 and TRBJ2-3, with no clear D. The CDR3 extends over 16 amino acids. Trimming removed 0 bases at V and 0 bases at J, with 10 bases between. Germline V lookup: CDR1 LGHNA, CDR2 YSLEER. This CDR3 reads CASSQDFTASTDTQYF. In DNA form, the CDR3 reads TGCGCCAGCAGCCAAGATTTCACGGCTAGCACAGATACGCAGTATTTT.

The chain has TRBV2 and TRBJ1-3; D not certain. Trimming removed 2 bases at V and 0 bases at J, with 11 bases between. The length of the CDR3 is 16 residues. The germline CDR1 and CDR2 sequences are SNHLY and FYNNEI. CDR3 coding DNA: TGTGCCAGCAGTGAAACCTTCGCCCCCTCTGGAAACACCATATATTTT. Its translation is CASSETFAPSGNTIYF.

The V call is TRBV30, the J call TRBJ2-1; TRBD2 matches 7 bases. The CDR3 runs to 16 residues. Unmatched junction bases numbered 9, after V lost 2 bases and J lost 2 bases. Germline V gene data show CDR1 as GTSNPN and CDR2 as SVGIG (reference sequence). CDR3 in DNA: TGTGCCTGGAGTCCTAATTCTAGCGGAACCTACAATGAGCAGTTCTTC. This encodes CAWSPNSSGTYNEQFF.

This clone was seen a handful of times. The V gene is TRBV5-1, the J gene TRBJ2-7, with TRBD2 matching 10 bases. Germline CDR1 reads SGHRS; CDR2 reads YFSETQ. This CDR3 has 21 residues. With V trimmed by 0 bases and J by 5 bases, 23 bases remained unmatched. The chain's CDR3 is CASSLVSGGQVAGGGGHEQYF. Here the CDR3 DNA reads TGCGCCAGCAGCTTGGTTTCGGGTGGCCAAGTAGCGGGAGGTGGTGGCCACGAGCAGTACTTC.

This clone was found many times. V usage is TRBV11-2 and J usage is TRBJ2-7; 9 nucleotides agree with TRBD1. The CDR3 consists of 15 residues. Germline V gene data show CDR1 as SGHAT and CDR2 as FQNNGV. Germline trimming cut 4 bases from V and 4 bases from J; bases unmatched to any gene: 8. The CDR3 sequence: CASSYAGTGRYEQYF. In nucleotides, the CDR3 is TGTGCCAGCAGCTATGCCGGGACAGGGAGATACGAGCAGTACTTC.

The chain combines TRBV25-1 with TRBJ2-5, with 8 bases fitting TRBD2. J lost 6 bases, V lost 5 bases, and 8 bases had no gene match. The germline V gene encodes CDR1 MGHDK and CDR2 SYGVNS. The CDR3 extends over 14 amino acids. CDR3 in amino acids: CASSRAGGVKTQYF. The CDR3, as DNA: TGTGCCAGCAGTCGCGCGGGAGGAGTGAAGACCCAGTACTTC.

V usage is TRBV5-4 and J usage is TRBJ2-5, with unresolved D. Per the germline V gene, CDR1 is SGHNT and CDR2 is YYREEE (reference sequence). The CDR3 is 15 amino acids. The V gene lost 4 bases and the J gene lost 4 bases, with 17 bases spanning the gap. This CDR3 reads CASSPGFGLRETQYF. CDR3 bases: TGTGCCAGCAGCCCTGGTTTTGGGCTCCGAGAGACCCAGTACTTC.

This chain joins TRBV4-1 and TRBJ2-3; D unclear. The CDR3 sequence is 18 residues long. V lost 4 bases, J lost 0 bases, and 20 bases lay in between. Germline assignment: CDR1 MGHRA and CDR2 YSYEKL. DNA for the CDR3: TGCGCCAGCAGCCTACGTCTTGGGCAAGGATACAGCACAGATACGCAGTATTTT. Amino acid sequence: CASSLRLGQGYSTDTQYF.

This clone showed up just once. The V and J genes are TRBV7-2 and TRBJ2-7, with 13 bases fitting TRBD2. CDR1 and CDR2 from the germline V gene are SGHTA and FQGNSA. CDR3 size: 16 residues. Unmatched junction bases numbered 10, after V lost 6 bases and J lost 5 bases. CDR3 in DNA: TGTGCCAGCAGGAAGAGGACTAGCGGGAGTCCCCACGAGCAGTACTTC. Translated, it gives CASRKRTSGSPHEQYF.